The source of this TCR beta chain is a study of shared clonotypes between healthy human individuals. Notes on the study in general: Investigators collected only blood, and repertoires in tissues likely differ.

This clone was picked up many times. Its matching antigen is unknown. The length of the CDR3 is 13 residues. Deletions cut 6 bases from V and 7 bases from J, with 12 bases between. In germline, CDR1 is MDHEN, CDR2 SYDVKM. Each of the donors was a healthy adult who was HIV-negative and had not had a recent acute infection or vaccination. Both subsets, CD45RA+ naive and CD45RA-negative memory, were split from the CD4+ cells. Profiling relied on immunoSEQ multiplex PCR, and the TCRdb table lists in-frame clones only, not all of them. The table shows around 1 million clones, with over 60% occurring only once.

This TCR was sampled from a man between 18 and 29 years old in good health. The gene calls are TRBV28 and TRBJ1-4, with a tentative D call TRBD1 (5 bases). Sequencing was carried out using memory CD4+ T cells sorted from blood. Subset in this sample: CD45RA-negative fraction. For the CDR3, the DNA is TGTGCCAGCAGAAATACAGGTCGTGAAAAACTGTTTTTT. Its translation: CASRNTGREKLFF.